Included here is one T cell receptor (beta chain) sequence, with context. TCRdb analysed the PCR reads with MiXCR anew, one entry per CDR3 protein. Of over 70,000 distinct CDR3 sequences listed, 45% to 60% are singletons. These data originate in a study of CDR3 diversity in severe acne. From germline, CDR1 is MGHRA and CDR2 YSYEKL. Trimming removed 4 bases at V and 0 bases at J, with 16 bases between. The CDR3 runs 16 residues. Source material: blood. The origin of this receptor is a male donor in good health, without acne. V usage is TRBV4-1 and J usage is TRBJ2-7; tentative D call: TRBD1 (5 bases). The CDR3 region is CASSLPPGLSSYEQYF. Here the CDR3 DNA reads TGCGCCAGCAGCCTTCCCCCAGGGCTGAGCTCCTACGAGCAGTACTTC.